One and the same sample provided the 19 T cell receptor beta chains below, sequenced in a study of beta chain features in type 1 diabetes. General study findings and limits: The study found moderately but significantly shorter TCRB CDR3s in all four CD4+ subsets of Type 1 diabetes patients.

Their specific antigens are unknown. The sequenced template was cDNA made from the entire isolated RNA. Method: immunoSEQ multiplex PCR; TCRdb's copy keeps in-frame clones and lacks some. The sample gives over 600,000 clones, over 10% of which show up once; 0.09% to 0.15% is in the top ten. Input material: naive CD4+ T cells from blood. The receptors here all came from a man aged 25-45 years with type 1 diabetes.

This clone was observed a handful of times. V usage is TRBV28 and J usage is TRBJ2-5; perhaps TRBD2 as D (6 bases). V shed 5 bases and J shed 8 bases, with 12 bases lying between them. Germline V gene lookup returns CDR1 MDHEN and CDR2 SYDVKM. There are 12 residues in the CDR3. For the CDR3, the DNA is TGTGCCAGCAGTGGCGGGATGGAAACCCAGTACTTC. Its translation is CASSGGMETQYF.

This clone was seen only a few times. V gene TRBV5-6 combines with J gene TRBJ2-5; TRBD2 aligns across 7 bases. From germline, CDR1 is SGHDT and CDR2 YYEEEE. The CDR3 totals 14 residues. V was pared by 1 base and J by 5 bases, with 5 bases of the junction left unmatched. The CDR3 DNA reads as TGTGCCAGCAGCTTGAGCGGGGCCGGGGAGACCCAGTACTTC. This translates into CASSLSGAGETQYF. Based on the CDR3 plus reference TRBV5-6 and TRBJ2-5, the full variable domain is DAGVTQSPTHLIKTRGQQVTLRCSPKSGHDTVSWYQQALGQGPQFIFQYYEEEERQRGNFPDRFSGHQFPNYSSELNVNALLLGDSALYLCASSLSGAGETQYFGPGTRLLVL.

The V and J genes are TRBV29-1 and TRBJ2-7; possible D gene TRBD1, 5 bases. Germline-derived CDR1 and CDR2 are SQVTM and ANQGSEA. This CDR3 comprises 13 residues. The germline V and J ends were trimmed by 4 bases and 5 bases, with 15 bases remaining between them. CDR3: CSVGGRAPNEQYF. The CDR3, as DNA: TGCAGCGTTGGGGGCCGGGCCCCCAACGAGCAGTACTTC.

CDR3 sequence (DNA): TGTGCCAGCAGCCCGACGACACAGGGAGACTATGGCTACACCTTC. As protein: CASSPTTQGDYGYTF. This rearrangement joins TRBV7-3 to TRBJ1-2; maybe TRBD1 (6 bases). V was pared by 5 bases and J by 3 bases, with 16 bases between. The CDR3 runs to 15 residues. Germline CDR1 SGHTA, CDR2 FQGTGA.

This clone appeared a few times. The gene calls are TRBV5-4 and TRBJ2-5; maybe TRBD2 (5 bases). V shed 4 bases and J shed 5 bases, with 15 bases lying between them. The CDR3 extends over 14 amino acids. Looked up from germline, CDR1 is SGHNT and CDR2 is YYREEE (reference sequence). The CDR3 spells CASSLNVGEETQYF. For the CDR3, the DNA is TGTGCCAGCAGCCTCAACGTCGGGGAGGAGACCCAGTACTTC.

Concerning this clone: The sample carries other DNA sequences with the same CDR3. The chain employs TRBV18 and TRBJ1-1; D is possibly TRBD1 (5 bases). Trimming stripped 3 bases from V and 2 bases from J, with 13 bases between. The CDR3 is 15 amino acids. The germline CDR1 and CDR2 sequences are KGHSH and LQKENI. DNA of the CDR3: TGTGCCAGCTCACCCGCGGGGACGCTAAACACTGAAGCTTTCTTT. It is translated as CASSPAGTLNTEAFF. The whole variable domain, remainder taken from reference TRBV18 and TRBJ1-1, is NAGVMQNPRHLVRRRGQEARLRCSPMKGHSHVYWYRQLPEEGLKFMVYLQKENIIDESGMPKERFSAEFPKEGPSILRIQQVVRGDSAAYFCASSPAGTLNTEAFFGQGTRLTVV.

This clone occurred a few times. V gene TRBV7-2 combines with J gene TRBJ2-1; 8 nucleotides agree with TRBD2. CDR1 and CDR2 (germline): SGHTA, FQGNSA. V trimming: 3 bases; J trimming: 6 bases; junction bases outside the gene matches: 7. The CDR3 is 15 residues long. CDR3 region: CASSLQALAANEQFF. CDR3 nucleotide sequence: TGTGCCAGCAGCTTGCAAGCACTAGCGGCCAATGAGCAGTTCTTC. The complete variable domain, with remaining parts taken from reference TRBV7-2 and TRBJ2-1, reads GAGVSQSPSNKVTEKGKDVELRCDPISGHTALYWYRQSLGQGLEFLIYFQGNSAPDKSGLPSDRFSAERTGGSVSTLTIQRTQQEDSAVYLCASSLQALAANEQFFGPGTRLTVL.

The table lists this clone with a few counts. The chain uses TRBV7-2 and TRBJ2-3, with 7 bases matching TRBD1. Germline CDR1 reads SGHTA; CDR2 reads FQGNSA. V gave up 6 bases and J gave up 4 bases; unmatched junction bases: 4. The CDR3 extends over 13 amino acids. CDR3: CASREGGADTQYF. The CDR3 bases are TGTGCCAGCAGAGAAGGGGGCGCAGATACGCAGTATTTT.

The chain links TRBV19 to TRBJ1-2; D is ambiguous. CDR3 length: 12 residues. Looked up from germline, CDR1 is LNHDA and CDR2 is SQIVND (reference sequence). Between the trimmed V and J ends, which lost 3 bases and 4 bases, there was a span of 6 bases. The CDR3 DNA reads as TGTGCCAGTAGTATGGTGGGCTATGGCTACACCTTC. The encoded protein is CASSMVGYGYTF.

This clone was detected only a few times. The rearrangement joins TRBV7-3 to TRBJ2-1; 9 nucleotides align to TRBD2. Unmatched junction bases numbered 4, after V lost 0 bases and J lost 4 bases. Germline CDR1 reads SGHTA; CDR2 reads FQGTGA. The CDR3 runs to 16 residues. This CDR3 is CASSLTSGGPYNEQFF. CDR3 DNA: TGTGCCAGCAGCTTAACTAGCGGGGGTCCTTACAATGAGCAGTTCTTC.

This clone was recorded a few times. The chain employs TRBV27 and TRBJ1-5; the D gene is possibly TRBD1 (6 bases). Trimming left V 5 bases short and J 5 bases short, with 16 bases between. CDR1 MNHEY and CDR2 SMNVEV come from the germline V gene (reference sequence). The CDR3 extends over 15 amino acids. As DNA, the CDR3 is TGTGCCAGCAGTCCCCTTGACAGGTTTGATCAGCCCCAGCATTTT. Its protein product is CASSPLDRFDQPQHF.

The DNA for the CDR3 is TGTGCCAGCAGCCCGGGAAGAAGGAGTAACTATGGCTACACCTTC. Protein sequence: CASSPGRRSNYGYTF. The V call is TRBV13, the J call TRBJ1-2; D uncertain. Trimming left V 5 bases short and J 1 base short, with 14 bases between. The CDR3 covers 15 residues. Germline CDR1 reads PRHDT; CDR2 reads FYEKMQ (reference sequence).

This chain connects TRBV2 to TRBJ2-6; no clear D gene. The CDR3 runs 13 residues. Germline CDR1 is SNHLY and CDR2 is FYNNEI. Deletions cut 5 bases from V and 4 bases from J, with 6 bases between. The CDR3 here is CASSPVGANVLTF. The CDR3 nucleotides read TGTGCCAGCAGTCCTGTGGGGGCCAACGTCCTGACTTTC. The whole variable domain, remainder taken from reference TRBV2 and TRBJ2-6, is EPEVTQTPSHQVTQMGQEVILRCVPISNHLYFYWYRQILGQKVEFLVSFYNNEISEKSEIFDDQFSVERPDGSNFTLKIRSTKLEDSAMYFCASSPVGANVLTFGAGSRLTVL.

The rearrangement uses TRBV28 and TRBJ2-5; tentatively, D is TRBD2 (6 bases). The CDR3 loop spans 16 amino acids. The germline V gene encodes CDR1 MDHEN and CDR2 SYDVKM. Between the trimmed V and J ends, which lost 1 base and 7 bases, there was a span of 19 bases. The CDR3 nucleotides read TGTGCCAGCAGTTTATTTAGTCTGGAGGGCATGCGGACCCAGTACTTC. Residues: CASSLFSLEGMRTQYF.

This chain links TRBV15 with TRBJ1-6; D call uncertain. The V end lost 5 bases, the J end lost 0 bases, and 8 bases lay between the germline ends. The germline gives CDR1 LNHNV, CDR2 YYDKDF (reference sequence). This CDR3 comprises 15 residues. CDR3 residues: CATSPRSSYNSPLHF. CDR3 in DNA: TGTGCCACCAGCCCCCGGAGCTCCTATAATTCACCCCTCCACTTT.

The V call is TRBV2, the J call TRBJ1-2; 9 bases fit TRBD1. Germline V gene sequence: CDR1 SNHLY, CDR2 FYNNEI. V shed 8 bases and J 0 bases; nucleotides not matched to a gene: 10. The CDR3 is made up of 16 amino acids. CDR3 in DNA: TGTGCCAGCCGTCTCGGACAGGGGAAAGCTAACTATGGCTACACCTTC. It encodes CASRLGQGKANYGYTF.

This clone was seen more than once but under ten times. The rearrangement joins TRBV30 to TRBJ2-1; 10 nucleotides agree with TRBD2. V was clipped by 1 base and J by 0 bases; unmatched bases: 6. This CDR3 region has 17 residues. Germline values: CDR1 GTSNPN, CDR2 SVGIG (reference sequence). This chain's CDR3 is CAWSGQKRGGSYNEQFF. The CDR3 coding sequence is TGTGCCTGGAGTGGACAGAAGCGGGGGGGCTCCTACAATGAGCAGTTCTTC.

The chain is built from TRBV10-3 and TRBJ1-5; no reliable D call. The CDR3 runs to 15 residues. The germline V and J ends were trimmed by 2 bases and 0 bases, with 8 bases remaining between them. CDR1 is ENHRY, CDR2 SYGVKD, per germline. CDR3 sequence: CAISEPSDSNQPQHF. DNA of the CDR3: TGTGCCATCAGTGAGCCCTCGGATAGCAATCAGCCCCAGCATTTT.

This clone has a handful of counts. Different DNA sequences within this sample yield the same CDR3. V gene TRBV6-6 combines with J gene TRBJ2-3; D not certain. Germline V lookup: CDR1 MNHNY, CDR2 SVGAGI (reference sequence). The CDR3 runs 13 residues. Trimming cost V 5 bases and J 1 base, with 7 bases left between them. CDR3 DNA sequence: TGTGCCAGCAGTGGACGGGGCACAGATACGCAGTATTTT. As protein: CASSGRGTDTQYF.